Listed below are T cell receptor beta chains from one sample, sequenced in a study of T cell responses to AZD1222 COVID-19 vaccine. Sequencing used immunoSEQ multiplex PCR; TCRdb keeps in-frame clones, though not all of them. The sample has approximately 130,000 clones; roughly 91% are singletons. The sequenced sample was peripheral blood, obtained on day 0 of AZD1222 vaccination. Receptors originate from an adult in good health. The CDR3 runs from the conserved cysteine through the conserved F or W. D genes are given only for firm matches. Part of the rows lack a size; the others show once, few, many or a class for expanded clones.

J gene: TRBJ1-1
V gene: TRBV7-6
D gene: -
clone size: -
CDR3 DNA: TGTGCCAGCAGCTCGGGGGTGAACACTGAAGCTTTCTTT
CDR3 protein: CASSSGVNTEAFF

J gene: TRBJ2-1
V gene: TRBV9
D gene: -
clone size: -
CDR3 DNA: TGTGCCAGCAGACGTGGCGCCGCCTACAATGAGCAGTTCTTC
CDR3 protein: CASRRGAAYNEQFF

J gene: TRBJ2-7
V gene: TRBV7-9
D gene: TRBD1
clone size: -
CDR3 DNA: TGTGCCAGCAGCTTACAGGGGGAAAGCGAGCAGTACTTC
CDR3 protein: CASSLQGESEQYF

J gene: TRBJ2-3
V gene: TRBV23-1
D gene: -
clone size: -
CDR3 DNA: TGCGCCAGCAGTCAATTGCGGCCGGAGGCGCAGTATTTT
CDR3 protein: CASSQLRPEAQYF

J gene: TRBJ1-3
V gene: TRBV21-1
D gene: -
clone size: -
CDR3 DNA: TGTGCCAGCAGCAATAGGGCGGCGCCTGGAAACACCATATATTTT
CDR3 protein: CASSNRAAPGNTIYF

J gene: TRBJ2-3
V gene: TRBV12-3/TRBV12-4
D gene: -
clone size: -
CDR3 DNA: TGTGCCAGCAGAGCCCGGGCAGATACGCAGTATTTT
CDR3 protein: CASRARADTQYF

J gene: TRBJ1-2
V gene: TRBV6-5
D gene: -
clone size: -
CDR3 DNA: TGTGCCAGCAGTTCCTCGTTTGACCCGTATGGCTACACCTTC
CDR3 protein: CASSSSFDPYGYTF

J gene: TRBJ2-5
V gene: TRBV18
D gene: -
clone size: -
CDR3 DNA: TGTGCCAGCTCACCATCGCAGGGAGGAGAGACCCAGTACTTC
CDR3 protein: CASSPSQGGETQYF

J gene: TRBJ1-5
V gene: TRBV3-1/TRBV3-2
D gene: -
clone size: -
CDR3 DNA: TGTGCCAGCAGCCAAGACAATAATCAGCCCCAGCATTTT
CDR3 protein: CASSQDNNQPQHF

J gene: TRBJ1-5
V gene: TRBV5-8
D gene: TRBD1
clone size: -
CDR3 DNA: TGTGCCAGCAGCCGAGGACAGGCGAATCAGCCCCAGCATTTT
CDR3 protein: CASSRGQANQPQHF

J gene: TRBJ1-4
V gene: TRBV5-1
D gene: TRBD1
clone size: -
CDR3 DNA: TGCGCCAGCAGCGTAGACAGGGGGCAAGAAAAACTGTTTTTT
CDR3 protein: CASSVDRGQEKLFF

J gene: TRBJ2-7
V gene: TRBV19
D gene: TRBD2
clone size: -
CDR3 DNA: TGTGCCAGTAGGTTAACGAGCGGGAGGGCGGAAGAGCAGTACTTC
CDR3 protein: CASRLTSGRAEEQYF

J gene: TRBJ1-5
V gene: TRBV19
D gene: TRBD1
clone size: -
CDR3 DNA: TGTGCCAGTAGTCCCACAGGGGGCCTCGATCAGCCCCAGCATTTT
CDR3 protein: CASSPTGGLDQPQHF

J gene: TRBJ1-1
V gene: TRBV5-4
D gene: -
clone size: -
CDR3 DNA: TGTGCCAGCAGTGCGATCAAGGGGTTTCGCACTGAAGCTTTCTTT
CDR3 protein: CASSAIKGFRTEAFF

J gene: TRBJ1-1
V gene: TRBV11-1
D gene: -
clone size: -
CDR3 DNA: TGTGCCAGCAGCTTAGCGACTTTCACTGAAGCTTTCTTT
CDR3 protein: CASSLATFTEAFF

J gene: TRBJ2-6
V gene: TRBV27
D gene: -
clone size: -
CDR3 DNA: TGTGCCAGCAGTTTGAACCGCCTCTATGGAGTCCTGACTTTC
CDR3 protein: CASSLNRLYGVLTF

J gene: TRBJ1-3
V gene: TRBV18
D gene: TRBD1
clone size: -
CDR3 DNA: TGTGCCAGCTCACCTCCGGGACAGGGCAACACCATATATTTT
CDR3 protein: CASSPPGQGNTIYF

J gene: TRBJ2-5
V gene: TRBV2
D gene: -
clone size: once
CDR3 DNA: TGTGCCAGCAGGAGGGGAATCAAAGAGACCCAGTACTTC
CDR3 protein: CASRRGIKETQYF

J gene: TRBJ1-1
V gene: TRBV11-2
D gene: TRBD1
clone size: -
CDR3 DNA: TGTGCCAGCAGCCGACTACCGGGACAGGTGAACACTGAAGCTTTCTTT
CDR3 protein: CASSRLPGQVNTEAFF

J gene: TRBJ1-6
V gene: TRBV4-3
D gene: -
clone size: -
CDR3 DNA: TGCGCCAGCAGCCAAGAGACGGTCCAGGGGAATAATTCACCCCTCCACTTT
CDR3 protein: CASSQETVQGNNSPLHF

J gene: TRBJ2-7
V gene: TRBV3-1/TRBV3-2
D gene: -
clone size: -
CDR3 DNA: TGTGCCAGCAGCCAAGATGCGGGGACCTACGAGCAGTACTTC
CDR3 protein: CASSQDAGTYEQYF

J gene: TRBJ1-1
V gene: TRBV5-8
D gene: -
clone size: -
CDR3 DNA: TGTGCCAGCAGCCCCCGGTTGGGGAACACTGAAGCTTTCTTT
CDR3 protein: CASSPRLGNTEAFF

J gene: TRBJ2-3
V gene: TRBV2
D gene: -
clone size: -
CDR3 DNA: TGTGCCAGCAGTGCTAACAGGGAAGATACGCAGTATTTT
CDR3 protein: CASSANREDTQYF

J gene: TRBJ1-5
V gene: TRBV3-1/TRBV3-2
D gene: -
clone size: -
CDR3 DNA: TGTGCCAGCAGCCAAGATCAGAATCAGCCCCAGCATTTT
CDR3 protein: CASSQDQNQPQHF

J gene: TRBJ2-3
V gene: TRBV6-4
D gene: -
clone size: -
CDR3 DNA: TGTGCCAGCAGTGAACAGGGCACAGATACGCAGTATTTT
CDR3 protein: CASSEQGTDTQYF

J gene: TRBJ1-3
V gene: TRBV12-3/TRBV12-4
D gene: -
clone size: -
CDR3 DNA: TGTGCCAGCAGTTTAGGAGGGCGAAACACCATATATTTT
CDR3 protein: CASSLGGRNTIYF

J gene: TRBJ2-5
V gene: TRBV18
D gene: -
clone size: -
CDR3 DNA: TGTGCCAGCTCAGCCTCCCAAGAGACCCAGTACTTC
CDR3 protein: CASSASQETQYF